A single sample is the source of the 6 T cell receptor beta chains below, sequenced in a study of blood T cells in healthy people across ages (dated by TCRdb to between 2014 and 2016). The library was generated by 5' RACE. TCRdb names Illumina HiSeq 2500 as the instrument used. The second PCR ran for roughly 7 to 12 cycles and used a J-beta primer mix along with a sample-barcoded 5' primer. TCRdb handled the public reads itself, with Q25 trimming in fastp and clone calling in MiXCR, and kept productive beta chains. Rows are unified per CDR3 protein, each entry keeping the most common DNA and genes. Present in this sample are about 680,000 distinct CDR3 sequences, around 49% of which were seen just once. The ten biggest clones cover roughly 31% of the sample. Sequencing was performed on blood. The receptors originated from a woman in her sixties or seventies in good health.

V and J are TRBV3-1 and TRBJ1-6; D may be TRBD1 (5 bases). This CDR3 region has 15 residues. Germline loops: CDR1 LGHDT, CDR2 YNNKEL (reference sequence). With 7 bases removed from V and 7 bases from J, the gap between germline ends came to 17 bases. The CDR3 DNA follows: TGTGCCAGCACCCCTCCGGGACTAGGAAATTCACCCCTCCACTTT. Its translation: CASTPPGLGNSPLHF.

This rearrangement joins TRBV4-3 to TRBJ1-4; possible D gene TRBD1, 6 bases. V gave up 0 bases and J gave up 8 bases, with 13 bases separating them. This CDR3 spans 15 amino acids. Germline values: CDR1 LGHNA, CDR2 YSLEER. The CDR3 DNA reads as TGCGCCAGCAGCCAAGAATCAGGGGAAGGGGAAAAACTGTTTTTT. Amino acids: CASSQESGEGEKLFF.

This clonotype came up a few times. The gene calls are TRBV5-1 and TRBJ2-5; TRBD1 is a possible D gene (5 bases). V was trimmed by 4 bases and J by 1 base, leaving 11 bases between them. The V gene's germline CDR1 is SGHRS and CDR2 YFSETQ. The CDR3 extends over 14 amino acids. CDR3 sequence reads: CASSIQGSQETQYF. The CDR3 DNA sequence: TGCGCCAGCAGCATCCAGGGATCCCAAGAGACCCAGTACTTC.

This clonotype was detected only a few times. V usage is TRBV28 and J usage is TRBJ2-4; 11 nucleotides agree with TRBD2. Germline-derived CDR1 and CDR2 are MDHEN and SYDVKM. The CDR3 spans 16 residues. J gave up 1 base and V 9 bases, and 8 bases lay outside the gene matches. This chain's CDR3 is CASFSGRASAKNIQYF. The CDR3 coding sequence is TGTGCCAGTTTTAGCGGGAGGGCCTCGGCCAAAAACATTCAGTACTTC.

This clonotype was recorded a few times. CDR3 coding DNA: TGTGCCAGCGGAAGGGACAGAGTGAACACTGAAGCTTTCTTT. As protein: CASGRDRVNTEAFF. The chain carries TRBV28 and TRBJ1-1; the match to TRBD1 covers 7 bases. The ends lost 8 bases at V and 0 bases at J; junction bases unmatched: 6. Per germline, CDR1 MDHEN and CDR2 SYDVKM. The CDR3 is 14 amino acids. Based on the CDR3 plus reference TRBV28 and TRBJ1-1, the full variable domain is DVKVTQSSRYLVKRTGEKVFLECVQDMDHENMFWYRQDPGLGLRLIYFSYDVKMKEKGDIPEGYSVSREKKERFSLILESASTNQTSMYLCASGRDRVNTEAFFGQGTRLTVV.

This clonotype was seen a handful of times. The chain uses TRBV7-2 and TRBJ2-7, with D unresolved. CDR1 and CDR2 from the germline V gene are SGHTA and FQGNSA. V lost 5 bases and J 6 bases, leaving 11 bases between the germline ends. CDR3 length: 12 residues. In DNA, the CDR3 is TGTGCCAGCAGCCAGGTTCCGGGCGAGCAGTACTTC. This encodes CASSQVPGEQYF.